Below, 2 T cell receptor beta chains from the same sample are listed, as sequenced in a study of blood T cell repertoires in COVID-19. The assay was immunoSEQ multiplex PCR, and TCRdb's table has in-frame clones only and misses some. The sample records roughly 250,000 clones, 70% to 85% being singletons. Sequencing input: peripheral blood. The receptors were sampled from an elderly woman with acute or convalescent COVID-19.

The table lists this clone with a count of one. The rearrangement joins TRBV5-5 to TRBJ1-1; 7 nucleotides align to TRBD1. The germline V gene has CDR1 SGHKS and CDR2 YYEKEE (reference sequence). The trim removed 0 bases at V and 0 bases at J, leaving 8 bases unmatched. The CDR3 has 17 residues. CDR3 nucleotides: TGTGCCAGCAGCTTGGGGCAGGGGGAGTGGATGAACACTGAAGCTTTCTTT. Its translation is CASSLGQGEWMNTEAFF.

The rearrangement links TRBV5-1 to TRBJ2-7; D may be TRBD2 (5 bases). Trimming took 0 bases from V and 5 from J, leaving 15 bases between them. The V gene's germline CDR1 is SGHRS and CDR2 YFSETQ. CDR3 length equals 15 residues. The CDR3 nucleotides are TGCGCCAGCAGCTTGGCCGCGGGCTTGGAGCACGAGCAGTACTTC. Translation: CASSLAAGLEHEQYF.